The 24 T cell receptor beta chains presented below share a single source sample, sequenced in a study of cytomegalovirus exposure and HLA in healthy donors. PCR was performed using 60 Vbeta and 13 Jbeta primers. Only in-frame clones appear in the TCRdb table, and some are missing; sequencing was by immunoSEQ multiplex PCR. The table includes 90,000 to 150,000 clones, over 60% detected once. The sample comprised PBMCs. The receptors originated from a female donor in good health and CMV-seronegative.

The CDR3 protein is CASSSRGNEQFF. DNA of the CDR3: TGTGCCAGCAGCTCTCGCGGAAATGAGCAGTTCTTC. The chain uses TRBV6-1 and TRBJ2-1; D ambiguous. Trimming left V 6 bases short and J 7 bases short, with 10 bases between. The CDR3 has 12 amino acids. Germline V lookup: CDR1 MNHNS, CDR2 SASEGT.

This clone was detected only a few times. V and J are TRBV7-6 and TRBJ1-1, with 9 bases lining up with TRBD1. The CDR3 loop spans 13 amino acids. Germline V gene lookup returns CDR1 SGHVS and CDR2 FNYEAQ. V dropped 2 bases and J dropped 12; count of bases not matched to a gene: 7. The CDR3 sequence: CASSLREQGATFF. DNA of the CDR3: TGTGCCAGCAGCTTAAGAGAACAGGGGGCAACTTTCTTT.

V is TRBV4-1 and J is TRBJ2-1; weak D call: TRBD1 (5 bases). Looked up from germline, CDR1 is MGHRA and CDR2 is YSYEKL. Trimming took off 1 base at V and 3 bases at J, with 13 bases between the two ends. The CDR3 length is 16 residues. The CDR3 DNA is TGCGCCAGCAGCCAAGTCTTACAGGCGAGCTACAATGAGCAGTTCTTC. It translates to CASSQVLQASYNEQFF.

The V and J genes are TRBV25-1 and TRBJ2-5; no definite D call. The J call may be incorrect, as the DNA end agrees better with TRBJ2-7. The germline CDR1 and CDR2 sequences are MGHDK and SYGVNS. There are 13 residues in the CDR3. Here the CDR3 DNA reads TGTGCCAGCAGCCGAATTGGGCGCTACGAGCAGTACTTC. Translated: CASSRIGRYEQYF.

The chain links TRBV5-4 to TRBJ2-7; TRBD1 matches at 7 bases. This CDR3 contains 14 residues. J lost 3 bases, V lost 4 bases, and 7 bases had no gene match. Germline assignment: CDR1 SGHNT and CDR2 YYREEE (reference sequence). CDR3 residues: CASSLGQTSYEQYF. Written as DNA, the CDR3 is TGTGCCAGCAGCCTGGGACAGACAAGCTACGAGCAGTACTTC.

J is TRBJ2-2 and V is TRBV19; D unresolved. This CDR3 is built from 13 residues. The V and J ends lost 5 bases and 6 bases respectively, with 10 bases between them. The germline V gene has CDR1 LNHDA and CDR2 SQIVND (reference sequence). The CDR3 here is CASSPGSAGELFF. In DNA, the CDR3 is TGTGCCAGTAGTCCCGGTAGTGCCGGGGAGCTGTTTTTT.

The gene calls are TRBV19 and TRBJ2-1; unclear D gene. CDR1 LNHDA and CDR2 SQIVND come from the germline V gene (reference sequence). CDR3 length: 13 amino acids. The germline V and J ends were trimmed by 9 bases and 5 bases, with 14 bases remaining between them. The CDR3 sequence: CASHREANNEQFF. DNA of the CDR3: TGTGCCAGCCACCGAGAAGCGAACAATGAGCAGTTCTTC.

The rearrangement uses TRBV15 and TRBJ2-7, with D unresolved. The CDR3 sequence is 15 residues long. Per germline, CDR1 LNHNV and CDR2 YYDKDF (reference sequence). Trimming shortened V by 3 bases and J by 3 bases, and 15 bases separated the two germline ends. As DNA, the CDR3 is TGTGCCACCAGCAGCGGTCCGGGTACCCTCTACGAGCAGTACTTC. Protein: CATSSGPGTLYEQYF.

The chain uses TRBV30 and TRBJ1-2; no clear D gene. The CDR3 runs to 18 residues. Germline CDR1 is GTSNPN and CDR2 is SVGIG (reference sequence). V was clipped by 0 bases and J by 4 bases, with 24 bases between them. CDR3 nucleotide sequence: TGTGCCTGGAGTGTTCAAAATGTCGTGATCAGTCGAAGCTATGGCTACACCTTC. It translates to CAWSVQNVVISRSYGYTF.

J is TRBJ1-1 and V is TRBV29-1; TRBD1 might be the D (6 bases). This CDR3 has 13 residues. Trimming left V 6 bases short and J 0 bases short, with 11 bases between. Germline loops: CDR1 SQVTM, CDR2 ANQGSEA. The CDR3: CSVAGVMNTEAFF. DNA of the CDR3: TGCAGCGTGGCAGGGGTGATGAACACTGAAGCTTTCTTT.

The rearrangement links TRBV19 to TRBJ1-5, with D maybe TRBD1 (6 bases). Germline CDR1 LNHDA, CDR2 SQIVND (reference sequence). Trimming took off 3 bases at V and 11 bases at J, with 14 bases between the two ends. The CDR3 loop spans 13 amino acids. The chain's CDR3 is CASSIGEGGAQHF. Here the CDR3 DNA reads TGTGCCAGTAGTATCGGTGAGGGGGGGGCCCAGCATTTT.

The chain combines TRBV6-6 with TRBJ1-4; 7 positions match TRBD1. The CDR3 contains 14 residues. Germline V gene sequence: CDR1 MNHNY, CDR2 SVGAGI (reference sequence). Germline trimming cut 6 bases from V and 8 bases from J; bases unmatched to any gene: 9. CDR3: CASRNRGGGEKLFF. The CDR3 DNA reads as TGTGCCAGCAGAAACAGGGGCGGCGGCGAAAAACTGTTTTTT.

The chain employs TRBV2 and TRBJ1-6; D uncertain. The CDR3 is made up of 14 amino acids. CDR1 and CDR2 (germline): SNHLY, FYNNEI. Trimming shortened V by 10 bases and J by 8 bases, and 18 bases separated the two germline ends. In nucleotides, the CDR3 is TGTGCCACCAGACCGGTCGTGAGGGATTCACCCCTCCACTTT. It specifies CATRPVVRDSPLHF.

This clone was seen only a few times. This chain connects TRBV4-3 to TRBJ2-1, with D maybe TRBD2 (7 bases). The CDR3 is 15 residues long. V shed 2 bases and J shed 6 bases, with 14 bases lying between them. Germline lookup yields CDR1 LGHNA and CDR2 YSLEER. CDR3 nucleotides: TGCGCCAGCAGCCAAACGGCAAGGGGGGGCAATGAGCAGTTCTTC. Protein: CASSQTARGGNEQFF.

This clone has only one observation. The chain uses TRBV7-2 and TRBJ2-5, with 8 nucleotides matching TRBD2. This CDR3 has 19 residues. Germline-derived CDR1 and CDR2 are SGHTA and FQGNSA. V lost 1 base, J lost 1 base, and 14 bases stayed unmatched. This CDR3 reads CASSLVATSVYLTQETQYF. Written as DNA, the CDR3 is TGTGCCAGCAGCTTAGTGGCGACTAGCGTCTACTTAACCCAAGAGACCCAGTACTTC.

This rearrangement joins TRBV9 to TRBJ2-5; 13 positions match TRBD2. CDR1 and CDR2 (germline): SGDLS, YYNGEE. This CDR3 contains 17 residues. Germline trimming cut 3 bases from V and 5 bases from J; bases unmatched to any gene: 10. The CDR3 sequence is CASSDRVTSGGVETQYF. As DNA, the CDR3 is TGTGCCAGCAGCGATAGAGTAACTAGCGGGGGGGTGGAGACCCAGTACTTC.

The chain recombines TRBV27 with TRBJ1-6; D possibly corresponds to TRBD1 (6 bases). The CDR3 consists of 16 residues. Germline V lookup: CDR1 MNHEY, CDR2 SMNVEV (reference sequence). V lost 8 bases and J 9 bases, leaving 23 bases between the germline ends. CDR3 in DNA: TGTGCCAGCTCCATCCAGGGGACCCAAAATTTTTCACCCCTCCACTTT. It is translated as CASSIQGTQNFSPLHF.

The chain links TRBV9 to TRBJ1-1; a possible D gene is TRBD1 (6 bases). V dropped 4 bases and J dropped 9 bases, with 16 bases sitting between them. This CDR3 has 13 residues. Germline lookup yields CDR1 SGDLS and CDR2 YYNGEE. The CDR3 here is CASSPRQEFKAFF. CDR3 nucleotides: TGTGCCAGCAGCCCCAGACAGGAATTTAAAGCTTTCTTT.

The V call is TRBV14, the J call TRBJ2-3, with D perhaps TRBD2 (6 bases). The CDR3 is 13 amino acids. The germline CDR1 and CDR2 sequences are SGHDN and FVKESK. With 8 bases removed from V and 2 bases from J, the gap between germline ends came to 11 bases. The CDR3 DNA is TGTGCCAGCTGGCGGGGCGACACAGATACGCAGTATTTT. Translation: CASWRGDTDTQYF.

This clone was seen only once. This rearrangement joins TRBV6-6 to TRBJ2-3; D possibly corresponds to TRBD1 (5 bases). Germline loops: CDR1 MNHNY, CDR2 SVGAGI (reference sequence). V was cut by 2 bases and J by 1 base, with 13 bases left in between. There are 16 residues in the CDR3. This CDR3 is CASSYPIEGGTDTQYF. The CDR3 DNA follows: TGTGCCAGCAGTTACCCGATAGAAGGGGGCACAGATACGCAGTATTTT.

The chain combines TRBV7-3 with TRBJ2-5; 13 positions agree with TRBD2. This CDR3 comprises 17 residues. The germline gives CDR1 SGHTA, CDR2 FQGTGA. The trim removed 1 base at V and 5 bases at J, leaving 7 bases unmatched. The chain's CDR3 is CASSLKPTSGGLETQYF. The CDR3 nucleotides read TGTGCCAGCAGCTTAAAACCGACTAGCGGGGGGCTCGAGACCCAGTACTTC. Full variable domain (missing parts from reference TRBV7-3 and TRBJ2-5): GAGVSQTPSNKVTEKGKYVELRCDPISGHTALYWYRQSLGQGPEFLIYFQGTGAADDSGLPNDRFFAVRPEGSVSTLKIQRTERGDSAVYLCASSLKPTSGGLETQYFGPGTRLLVL.

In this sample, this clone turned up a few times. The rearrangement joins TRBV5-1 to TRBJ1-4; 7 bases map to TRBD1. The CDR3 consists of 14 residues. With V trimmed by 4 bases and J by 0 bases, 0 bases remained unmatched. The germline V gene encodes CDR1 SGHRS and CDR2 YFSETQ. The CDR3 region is CASSGTATNEKLFF. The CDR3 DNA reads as TGCGCCAGCAGCGGGACAGCAACTAATGAAAAACTGTTTTTT.

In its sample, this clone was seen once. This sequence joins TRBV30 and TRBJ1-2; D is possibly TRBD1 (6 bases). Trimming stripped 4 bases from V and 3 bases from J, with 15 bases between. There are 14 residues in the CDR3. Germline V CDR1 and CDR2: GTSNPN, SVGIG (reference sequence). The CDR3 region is CAWKQGRRDYGYTF. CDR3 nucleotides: TGTGCCTGGAAACAGGGCCGACGGGACTATGGCTACACCTTC.

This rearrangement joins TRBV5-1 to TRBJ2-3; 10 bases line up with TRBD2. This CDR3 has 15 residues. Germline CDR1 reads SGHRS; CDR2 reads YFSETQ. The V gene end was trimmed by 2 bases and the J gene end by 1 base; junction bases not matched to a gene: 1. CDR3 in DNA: TGCGCCAGCAGCTTCGGACTAGCGGGCACAGATACGCAGTATTTT. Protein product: CASSFGLAGTDTQYF.